Listed below are T cell receptor beta chains from one sample, sequenced in a study of cytomegalovirus exposure and HLA in healthy donors. Sequenced by immunoSEQ multiplex PCR; TCRdb stores in-frame clones only, minus some. The sample records 89,000 or so clones, 65% to 80% being singletons. Sequencing was done on a sample of PBMCs. These receptors all stem from a man aged 55 to 70 in good health and CMV-seronegative. Each CDR3 is given with its conserved first and last residue. The D gene is left open where the match is weak. The size entry is marked missing in some rows and otherwise reads once, few, many or a size class.

v_call: TRBV29-1
clone_size: NA
j_call: TRBJ1-2
d_call: NA
cdr3_nt: TGCAGCGTTGGGACCGGGAGCAACTATGGCTACACCTTC
cdr3_aa: CSVGTGSNYGYTF

v_call: TRBV7-9
clone_size: NA
j_call: TRBJ2-7
d_call: TRBD2
cdr3_nt: TGTTCCAGCAGCTTCCGGGGGGTGAGCTACGAGCAGTACTTC
cdr3_aa: CSSSFRGVSYEQYF

v_call: TRBV7-7
clone_size: NA
j_call: TRBJ2-7
d_call: TRBD1
cdr3_nt: TGTGCCAGCAGCCTGGGACAGGGGCAAACCTACGAGCAGTACTTC
cdr3_aa: CASSLGQGQTYEQYF

v_call: TRBV5-1
clone_size: NA
j_call: TRBJ1-3
d_call: NA
cdr3_nt: TGCGCCAGCAGCTTGGGACAGTCTTCCTTCTCTGGAAACACCATATATTTT
cdr3_aa: CASSLGQSSFSGNTIYF

v_call: TRBV2
clone_size: NA
j_call: TRBJ1-6
d_call: NA
cdr3_nt: TGTGCCAGCAGTCCCCAGGGGCCCTCAAATAATTCACCCCTCCACTTT
cdr3_aa: CASSPQGPSNNSPLHF

v_call: TRBV6-5
clone_size: NA
j_call: TRBJ2-7
d_call: NA
cdr3_nt: TGTGCCAGCAGTCTTTACTACGAGCAGTACTTC
cdr3_aa: CASSLYYEQYF

v_call: TRBV19
clone_size: NA
j_call: TRBJ2-5
d_call: NA
cdr3_nt: TGTGCCACCGCCGCGGGGGCCCCCCAAGAGACCCAGTACTTC
cdr3_aa: CATAAGAPQETQYF

v_call: TRBV27
clone_size: NA
j_call: TRBJ1-6
d_call: NA
cdr3_nt: TGTGCCAGCAGTCCCCGGAGTTATAATTCACCCCTCCACTTT
cdr3_aa: CASSPRSYNSPLHF

v_call: TRBV7-9
clone_size: few
j_call: TRBJ2-7
d_call: TRBD1
cdr3_nt: TGTGCCAGCAGCACCGGGACAGGAGGGATAGTTCGGCAGTACTTC
cdr3_aa: CASSTGTGGIVRQYF

v_call: TRBV5-4
clone_size: NA
j_call: TRBJ2-1
d_call: TRBD2
cdr3_nt: TGTGCCAGCAGCTTGCCAGCGGGGGCCGATAATGAGCAGTTCTTC
cdr3_aa: CASSLPAGADNEQFF

v_call: TRBV13
clone_size: NA
j_call: TRBJ1-2
d_call: NA
cdr3_nt: TGTGCCAGCAGTCCCGACCGAACTACTAACTATGGCTACACCTTC
cdr3_aa: CASSPDRTTNYGYTF

v_call: TRBV7-8
clone_size: NA
j_call: TRBJ1-1
d_call: TRBD1
cdr3_nt: TGTGCCAGCAGCTTAATCGGGGCAGGGGGAATGAACACTGAAGCTTTCTTT
cdr3_aa: CASSLIGAGGMNTEAFF

v_call: TRBV2
clone_size: once
j_call: TRBJ1-5
d_call: TRBD1
cdr3_nt: TGTGCCAGCAAGTCGGACAGGGGGCCTCAGCCCCAGCATTTT
cdr3_aa: CASKSDRGPQPQHF

v_call: TRBV7-2
clone_size: few
j_call: TRBJ1-5
d_call: NA
cdr3_nt: TGTGCCAGCAGCTTAGTCCCCAATAGCAATCAGCCCCAGCATTTT
cdr3_aa: CASSLVPNSNQPQHF

v_call: TRBV29-1
clone_size: NA
j_call: TRBJ1-1
d_call: TRBD1
cdr3_nt: TGCAGCGTTTTACCCACGACAGGGCGCACTGAAGCTTTCTTT
cdr3_aa: CSVLPTTGRTEAFF

v_call: TRBV15
clone_size: NA
j_call: TRBJ2-3
d_call: NA
cdr3_nt: TGTGCCACCAGCAGAGTTGACGGACTGGGCGCAGATACGCAGTATTTT
cdr3_aa: CATSRVDGLGADTQYF

v_call: TRBV9
clone_size: NA
j_call: TRBJ1-1
d_call: NA
cdr3_nt: TGTGCCAGCAGCGTAGACAGAAGAATGAACACTGAAGCTTTCTTT
cdr3_aa: CASSVDRRMNTEAFF

v_call: TRBV7-8
clone_size: once
j_call: TRBJ2-5
d_call: TRBD2
cdr3_nt: TGTGCCAGCAAGCGGCGGGGGGCGGGGGAGACCCAGTACTTC
cdr3_aa: CASKRRGAGETQYF

v_call: TRBV9
clone_size: NA
j_call: TRBJ1-2
d_call: TRBD1
cdr3_nt: TGTGCCAGCAGCGATTTGACAGGGGGAGACTATGGCTACACCTTC
cdr3_aa: CASSDLTGGDYGYTF

v_call: TRBV19
clone_size: NA
j_call: TRBJ1-4
d_call: TRBD1
cdr3_nt: TGTGCCAGTAGTATAGATGCGGGACAGCATAATGAAAAACTGTTTTTT
cdr3_aa: CASSIDAGQHNEKLFF

v_call: TRBV7-7
clone_size: NA
j_call: TRBJ2-5
d_call: TRBD2
cdr3_nt: TGTGCCAGCAGTCAGACTAGCGGGGGGGCCGGGGAGACCCAGTACTTC
cdr3_aa: CASSQTSGGAGETQYF

v_call: TRBV4-2
clone_size: NA
j_call: TRBJ2-3
d_call: NA
cdr3_nt: TGTGCCAGCAGCCAAGGTGATAGCCCAGATACGCAGTATTTT
cdr3_aa: CASSQGDSPDTQYF

v_call: TRBV23-1
clone_size: NA
j_call: TRBJ1-1
d_call: NA
cdr3_nt: TGCGCCAGCAGTCAATCCAGGAACACTGAAGCTTTCTTT
cdr3_aa: CASSQSRNTEAFF

v_call: TRBV30
clone_size: few
j_call: TRBJ2-1
d_call: TRBD2
cdr3_nt: TGTGCCCGCTCAGCGGGGGGACCTAATGAGCAGTTCTTC
cdr3_aa: CARSAGGPNEQFF

v_call: TRBV5-1
clone_size: NA
j_call: TRBJ1-2
d_call: TRBD1
cdr3_nt: TGCGCCAGCACCTACGATAAGGGACAGAACTATGGCTACACCTTC
cdr3_aa: CASTYDKGQNYGYTF

v_call: TRBV13
clone_size: NA
j_call: TRBJ2-3
d_call: TRBD1
cdr3_nt: TGTGCCAGCAGCTTGGGACAGGGCCCCACAGATACGCAGTATTTT
cdr3_aa: CASSLGQGPTDTQYF

v_call: TRBV25-1
clone_size: NA
j_call: TRBJ1-1
d_call: NA
cdr3_nt: TGTGCCAGCAAACATACAGGGCGGAACACTGAAGCTTTCTTT
cdr3_aa: CASKHTGRNTEAFF

v_call: TRBV30
clone_size: once
j_call: TRBJ1-2
d_call: TRBD1
cdr3_nt: TGTGCCTCCTACGGACAGGGTCACGGCTACACCTTC
cdr3_aa: CASYGQGHGYTF

v_call: TRBV15
clone_size: NA
j_call: TRBJ1-6
d_call: NA
cdr3_nt: TGTGCCACCAGCAGAGGGAGGGGTTCACCCCTCCACTTT
cdr3_aa: CATSRGRGSPLHF

v_call: TRBV6-4
clone_size: NA
j_call: TRBJ2-1
d_call: TRBD1
cdr3_nt: TGTGCCAGCAGCCGGACAGGGGGCAATGAGCAGTTCTTC
cdr3_aa: CASSRTGGNEQFF

v_call: TRBV5-1
clone_size: NA
j_call: TRBJ1-2
d_call: NA
cdr3_nt: TGCGCCAGCAGCTTCCGGGACAATAACTATGGCTACACCTTC
cdr3_aa: CASSFRDNNYGYTF

v_call: TRBV30
clone_size: NA
j_call: TRBJ1-4
d_call: TRBD1
cdr3_nt: TGTGCCTGGAGTCCAGGGGGGCGGGGAACTAATGAAAAACTGTTTTTT
cdr3_aa: CAWSPGGRGTNEKLFF

v_call: TRBV5-1
clone_size: NA
j_call: TRBJ2-7
d_call: TRBD1
cdr3_nt: TGCGCCAGCAGCTTGGGTACAGGGGGGTTCTCCTACGAGCAGTACTTC
cdr3_aa: CASSLGTGGFSYEQYF

v_call: TRBV5-6
clone_size: NA
j_call: TRBJ1-2
d_call: NA
cdr3_nt: TGTGCCAGCAGCTTGGGGGCTGGAGGCTACACCTTC
cdr3_aa: CASSLGAGGYTF

v_call: TRBV27
clone_size: few
j_call: TRBJ2-6
d_call: NA
cdr3_nt: TGTGCCAGCAGTCACTTCCGCTCTGGGGCCAACGTCCTGACTTTC
cdr3_aa: CASSHFRSGANVLTF

v_call: TRBV18
clone_size: NA
j_call: TRBJ2-2
d_call: TRBD2
cdr3_nt: TGTGCCAGCTCCCCCTCGGGACTAGCGTGGTCCGGGGAGCTGTTTTTT
cdr3_aa: CASSPSGLAWSGELFF

v_call: TRBV19
clone_size: NA
j_call: TRBJ2-3
d_call: TRBD2
cdr3_nt: TGTGCCAGTAGAAGCGGCGGGGGGGGCACAGATACGCAGTATTTT
cdr3_aa: CASRSGGGGTDTQYF

v_call: TRBV7-9
clone_size: few
j_call: TRBJ1-2
d_call: NA
cdr3_nt: TGTGCCAGCAGCCAAGCCGTGGGGAGTCCTAACTATGGCTACACCTTC
cdr3_aa: CASSQAVGSPNYGYTF

v_call: TRBV5-1
clone_size: few
j_call: TRBJ2-2
d_call: TRBD1
cdr3_nt: TGCGCCAGCAGCTCGGGGGACAGGGGGAACACCGGGGAGCTGTTTTTT
cdr3_aa: CASSSGDRGNTGELFF

v_call: TRBV30
clone_size: NA
j_call: TRBJ1-2
d_call: TRBD1
cdr3_nt: TGTGCCTGGAGTCCCGGGACAGGTGGCTACACCTTC
cdr3_aa: CAWSPGTGGYTF

v_call: TRBV13
clone_size: NA
j_call: TRBJ2-7
d_call: NA
cdr3_nt: TGTGCCAGCAGCTTATCTAACAGGGGAGGATACGAGCAGTACTTC
cdr3_aa: CASSLSNRGGYEQYF

v_call: TRBV2
clone_size: NA
j_call: TRBJ1-5
d_call: NA
cdr3_nt: TGTGCCAGCGCCACCGAAGGGGAGGGGCAGCCCCAGCATTTT
cdr3_aa: CASATEGEGQPQHF

v_call: TRBV16
clone_size: few
j_call: TRBJ1-2
d_call: NA
cdr3_nt: TGTGCCAGCAGCCAATCTACTCGTGGCTACACCTTC
cdr3_aa: CASSQSTRGYTF

v_call: TRBV7-8
clone_size: once
j_call: TRBJ1-4
d_call: NA
cdr3_nt: TGTGCCAGCAGCTTAGGGCGGCTGGCTAATGAAAAACTGTTTTTT
cdr3_aa: CASSLGRLANEKLFF

v_call: TRBV18
clone_size: once
j_call: TRBJ2-4
d_call: NA
cdr3_nt: TGTGCCAGCTCACGGGACGCCGGGGGCATTCAGTACTTC
cdr3_aa: CASSRDAGGIQYF

v_call: TRBV30
clone_size: once
j_call: TRBJ1-5
d_call: TRBD1
cdr3_nt: TGTGCCTGGAACCTAGGGACAGGGGGCAGTCAGCCCCAGCATTTT
cdr3_aa: CAWNLGTGGSQPQHF

v_call: TRBV5-1
clone_size: NA
j_call: TRBJ1-3
d_call: TRBD1
cdr3_nt: TGCGCCAGCAGCTTAAGACAGGGAGTTTCTGGAAACACCATATATTTT
cdr3_aa: CASSLRQGVSGNTIYF